This T cell receptor (beta chain) derives from a study of blood T cells in healthy people across ages. A second PCR, run for roughly 6 to 11 cycles, used a sample-barcoded 5' primer plus a J-beta primer mix. The authors tagged each cDNA molecule using a template-switch adaptor with 12 random nucleotides. TCRdb reprocessed the 5' RACE reads with MiXCR, giving one entry per CDR3 protein. The sample consists of more than 800,000 distinct CDR3 sequences, more than 35% of them appearing once. The CDR3 totals 15 residues. Trimming at V came to 2 bases and at J to 0 bases, leaving 2 bases not matched to a gene.

The clonotype originates from a woman in her sixties or seventies in good health. The sample consisted of blood. The J gene is TRBJ1-2, the V gene TRBV12-3 or TRBV12-4, with TRBD1 matching over 8 bases. CDR3 protein: CASSLQGATNYGYTF. The CDR3 region has the DNA TGTGCCAGCAGTTTACAGGGGGCGACTAACTATGGCTACACCTTC.